These T cell receptor beta chains were read from a single sample in a study of blood T cell repertoires in COVID-19. Data came from immunoSEQ multiplex PCR; TCRdb stores just in-frame clones and leaves some out. The sample has 42,000 or so clones, 65% to 85% seen once. Sequenced sample: peripheral blood. The source of these receptors is a man aged 35-49 years with active or convalescent COVID-19. The CDR3 runs from the conserved cysteine through the conserved F or W. A D gene is named only where the DNA matches it firmly. Not all rows give a size; the values are once, few, many and, for expanded clones, a class.

CDR3nt: TGTGCCAGCAGTTACGGGGCAGGAGTGGAAAAACTGTTTTTT
CDR3aa: CASSYGAGVEKLFF
v_gene: TRBV6-6
j_gene: TRBJ1-4
d_gene: NA
abundance: few

CDR3nt: TGTGCCATCAGGGGGACTAGCGGCTCCTACAATGAGCAGTTCTTC
CDR3aa: CAIRGTSGSYNEQFF
v_gene: TRBV10-3
j_gene: TRBJ2-1
d_gene: TRBD2
abundance: NA

CDR3nt: TGTGCCAGCAGCCTCGCGAGAGACAGGGTCTATGGCTACACCTTC
CDR3aa: CASSLARDRVYGYTF
v_gene: TRBV21-1
j_gene: TRBJ1-2
d_gene: NA
abundance: few

CDR3nt: TGTGCCAGCAGCTTGGGGGGGGGCCCGAGCTCCTATAATTCACCCCTCCACTTT
CDR3aa: CASSLGGGPSSYNSPLHF
v_gene: TRBV5-4
j_gene: TRBJ1-6
d_gene: NA
abundance: NA

CDR3nt: TGTGCCATCAGCTTGACAGGGGGCAATCAGCCCCAGCATTTT
CDR3aa: CAISLTGGNQPQHF
v_gene: TRBV10-3
j_gene: TRBJ1-5
d_gene: TRBD1
abundance: NA

CDR3nt: TGTGCCAGCAGTGTTCCGGGTCCACCCCCGTATTTT
CDR3aa: CASSVPGPPPYF
v_gene: TRBV6-4
j_gene: TRBJ2-3
d_gene: NA
abundance: NA

CDR3nt: TGTGCCAGCAGTTACTCTGAGACAGGGAATGAAAAACTGTTTTTT
CDR3aa: CASSYSETGNEKLFF
v_gene: TRBV6-5
j_gene: TRBJ1-4
d_gene: TRBD1
abundance: NA

CDR3nt: TGTGCCAGCTCACCCTCGTGGCAGGGGGGCGGCTACACCTTC
CDR3aa: CASSPSWQGGGYTF
v_gene: TRBV18
j_gene: TRBJ1-2
d_gene: TRBD1
abundance: NA

CDR3nt: TGTGCCTGGAGTTCGGGACTAATAAATGAGCAGTTCTTC
CDR3aa: CAWSSGLINEQFF
v_gene: TRBV30
j_gene: TRBJ2-1
d_gene: TRBD2
abundance: NA

CDR3nt: TGTGCCACCAGTGATCGGGACGGGGGAAAGCCCCAGCATTTT
CDR3aa: CATSDRDGGKPQHF
v_gene: TRBV24-1
j_gene: TRBJ1-5
d_gene: NA
abundance: NA

CDR3nt: TGTGCCAGCAGTTCAACCTCAACCCTAAGACGGGAGAGTTCACCCCTCCACTTT
CDR3aa: CASSSTSTLRRESSPLHF
v_gene: TRBV6-2/TRBV6-3
j_gene: TRBJ1-6
d_gene: NA
abundance: NA

CDR3nt: TGTGCCACCAGTGACCCGGGACAGCCGAACACCGGGGAGCTGTTTTTT
CDR3aa: CATSDPGQPNTGELFF
v_gene: TRBV24-1
j_gene: TRBJ2-2
d_gene: TRBD1
abundance: NA

CDR3nt: TGCGCCAGCAGCGCCGGAAACAGGGGGGTCTTCTACGAGCAGTACTTC
CDR3aa: CASSAGNRGVFYEQYF
v_gene: TRBV5-1
j_gene: TRBJ2-7
d_gene: TRBD1
abundance: NA

CDR3nt: TGTGCCAGCAGCTTCGGACTAACAGGCACTGAAGCTTTCTTT
CDR3aa: CASSFGLTGTEAFF
v_gene: TRBV13
j_gene: TRBJ1-1
d_gene: NA
abundance: NA

CDR3nt: TGTGCCAGTAGTATAGGGGGCGCCCCAGAGACCCAGTACTTC
CDR3aa: CASSIGGAPETQYF
v_gene: TRBV19
j_gene: TRBJ2-5
d_gene: NA
abundance: NA

CDR3nt: TGCGCCAGCAGCCAAGACACAGGGTCGGGAGAGACCCAGTACTTC
CDR3aa: CASSQDTGSGETQYF
v_gene: TRBV4-3
j_gene: TRBJ2-5
d_gene: NA
abundance: NA

CDR3nt: TGCGCCAGCAGCCTCGGGACTCTTATCGACGAGCAGTACTTC
CDR3aa: CASSLGTLIDEQYF
v_gene: TRBV5-1
j_gene: TRBJ2-7
d_gene: NA
abundance: NA

CDR3nt: TGTGCCAGCAGCGCCCTGGCGGGGCAGGGACCCTACGAGCAGTACTTC
CDR3aa: CASSALAGQGPYEQYF
v_gene: TRBV9
j_gene: TRBJ2-7
d_gene: NA
abundance: NA

CDR3nt: TGTGCCAGCAGCTTAGTTAACTCCGGAGACAGCAATCAGCCCCAGCATTTT
CDR3aa: CASSLVNSGDSNQPQHF
v_gene: TRBV7-2
j_gene: TRBJ1-5
d_gene: NA
abundance: NA

CDR3nt: TGTGCCAGCAGTGAAGTGCTGACAGGGGGAGCTTTCTTT
CDR3aa: CASSEVLTGGAFF
v_gene: TRBV6-1
j_gene: TRBJ1-1
d_gene: TRBD1
abundance: once

CDR3nt: TGTGCCATCAGCCTGACTGCCCCGGGCACCATATATTTT
CDR3aa: CAISLTAPGTIYF
v_gene: TRBV10-3
j_gene: TRBJ1-3
d_gene: NA
abundance: NA

CDR3nt: TGTGCCAGTACCCATCGGGGAACAGATACGCAGTATTTT
CDR3aa: CASTHRGTDTQYF
v_gene: TRBV19
j_gene: TRBJ2-3
d_gene: NA
abundance: once

CDR3nt: TGTGCCAGCAGCTTGAGTGGCGGGAAAGAGACCCAGTACTTC
CDR3aa: CASSLSGGKETQYF
v_gene: TRBV5-4
j_gene: TRBJ2-5
d_gene: NA
abundance: NA

CDR3nt: TGTGCCAGCTCACCTCAGACAGGCTCTTCCCCCCAGCATTTT
CDR3aa: CASSPQTGSSPQHF
v_gene: TRBV18
j_gene: TRBJ1-5
d_gene: NA
abundance: NA

CDR3nt: TGTGCCAGCAGTTCGCCTAATACTGAAGCTTTCTTT
CDR3aa: CASSSPNTEAFF
v_gene: TRBV28
j_gene: TRBJ1-1
d_gene: NA
abundance: hyperexpanded

CDR3nt: TGTGCCAGCAGCTTAGGCGGCACGAACACCGGGGAGCTGTTTTTT
CDR3aa: CASSLGGTNTGELFF
v_gene: TRBV11-3
j_gene: TRBJ2-2
d_gene: NA
abundance: NA

CDR3nt: TGTGCCAGCAGTTACTCGAGGGACTTCTATGGCTACACCTTC
CDR3aa: CASSYSRDFYGYTF
v_gene: TRBV6-5
j_gene: TRBJ1-2
d_gene: NA
abundance: NA

CDR3nt: TGTGCCAGCAGGCTCGGGACAGTTAGCAATCAGCCCCAGCATTTT
CDR3aa: CASRLGTVSNQPQHF
v_gene: TRBV28
j_gene: TRBJ1-5
d_gene: TRBD1
abundance: NA

CDR3nt: TGTGCCAGCAGCTTACTGGGACTTTACAATGAGCAGTTCTTC
CDR3aa: CASSLLGLYNEQFF
v_gene: TRBV7-8
j_gene: TRBJ2-1
d_gene: NA
abundance: NA

CDR3nt: TGCGCCAGCAGCCCGGGTGGGGCCTCGACCGGGGAGCTGTTTTTT
CDR3aa: CASSPGGASTGELFF
v_gene: TRBV5-1
j_gene: TRBJ2-2
d_gene: NA
abundance: NA

CDR3nt: TGTGCCAGCAGCTTGTATGAGGGAACTAACTATGGCTACACCTTC
CDR3aa: CASSLYEGTNYGYTF
v_gene: TRBV5-4
j_gene: TRBJ1-2
d_gene: NA
abundance: many

CDR3nt: TGTGCCAGCAGCTTAGCTAGCGGCAGCTCCTACGAGCAGTACTTC
CDR3aa: CASSLASGSSYEQYF
v_gene: TRBV11-2
j_gene: TRBJ2-7
d_gene: TRBD2
abundance: NA

CDR3nt: TGTGCCAGCAGCTTGCAAGACAACGAGCAGTACTTC
CDR3aa: CASSLQDNEQYF
v_gene: TRBV5-4
j_gene: TRBJ2-7
d_gene: NA
abundance: NA

CDR3nt: TGTGCCAGCAGCCCTATCTTCCCCGGAGATAATTCACCCCTCCACTTT
CDR3aa: CASSPIFPGDNSPLHF
v_gene: TRBV27
j_gene: TRBJ1-6
d_gene: NA
abundance: NA

CDR3nt: TGTGCCAGCAGCGAAGACAGGGGCAATCAGCCCCAGCATTTT
CDR3aa: CASSEDRGNQPQHF
v_gene: TRBV2
j_gene: TRBJ1-5
d_gene: TRBD1
abundance: NA

CDR3nt: TGTGTCAGTAGTAGCGGGGGGGGAACTACGCAGCATTTT
CDR3aa: CVSSSGGGTTQHF
v_gene: TRBV19
j_gene: TRBJ1-5
d_gene: NA
abundance: NA

CDR3nt: TGTGCCAGCAGCGTAGACCCAGGGGTCGGACGGAATAATTCACCCCTCCACTTT
CDR3aa: CASSVDPGVGRNNSPLHF
v_gene: TRBV9
j_gene: TRBJ1-6
d_gene: NA
abundance: NA

CDR3nt: TGCGCCAGCTCCGCCCGGGCAGGGAGGGACACTGAAGCTTTCTTT
CDR3aa: CASSARAGRDTEAFF
v_gene: TRBV5-1
j_gene: TRBJ1-1
d_gene: NA
abundance: NA

CDR3nt: TGCGCCAGCAGTGAGACCGGGACAGGCAATTCACCCCTCCACTTT
CDR3aa: CASSETGTGNSPLHF
v_gene: TRBV10-1
j_gene: TRBJ1-6
d_gene: TRBD1
abundance: NA

CDR3nt: TGTGCCAGCAGCCATCCGACAGGGACCTACGAGCAGTACTTC
CDR3aa: CASSHPTGTYEQYF
v_gene: TRBV3-1/TRBV3-2
j_gene: TRBJ2-7
d_gene: TRBD1
abundance: NA

CDR3nt: TGCGCCAGCAGCGTAAACACAGGGCTCCCAACTAATGAAAAACTGTTTTTT
CDR3aa: CASSVNTGLPTNEKLFF
v_gene: TRBV5-1
j_gene: TRBJ1-4
d_gene: NA
abundance: NA

CDR3nt: TGTGCCAGCAGCGACGGACAGATCGATGGCTACACCTTC
CDR3aa: CASSDGQIDGYTF
v_gene: TRBV3-1/TRBV3-2
j_gene: TRBJ1-2
d_gene: NA
abundance: NA

CDR3nt: TGTGCCAGCAGCCCCCGGGGGGCAGGGGAGACCCAGTACTTC
CDR3aa: CASSPRGAGETQYF
v_gene: TRBV7-6
j_gene: TRBJ2-5
d_gene: NA
abundance: NA

CDR3nt: TGTGCCAGCAGCTTAGGCAGGGCGGTTAGGGAGCCCCAGCATTTT
CDR3aa: CASSLGRAVREPQHF
v_gene: TRBV7-8
j_gene: TRBJ1-5
d_gene: NA
abundance: NA

CDR3nt: TGTGCCAGCAGCTCCGATGGATCCTCAGGAGGAGGCTACACCTTC
CDR3aa: CASSSDGSSGGGYTF
v_gene: TRBV11-3
j_gene: TRBJ1-2
d_gene: NA
abundance: NA

CDR3nt: TGTGCCAGCTCACCCACGACAGGGGCCACAGATACGCAGTATTTT
CDR3aa: CASSPTTGATDTQYF
v_gene: TRBV18
j_gene: TRBJ2-3
d_gene: TRBD1
abundance: NA

CDR3nt: TGTGCCAGTCGAACAGGGGGCCCGTCGACCGGGGAGCTGTTTTTT
CDR3aa: CASRTGGPSTGELFF
v_gene: TRBV19
j_gene: TRBJ2-2
d_gene: TRBD1
abundance: NA